Detailed here is one T cell receptor beta chain. Its antigen is still unknown. This entry comes from a study of cytomegalovirus exposure and HLA in healthy donors. Whole-study findings and limits: The authors considered a cluster of highly shared sequence variants likely to be a sequencing artifact.

The primer mix had 60 Vbeta and 13 Jbeta primers. TCRdb keeps only in-frame clones here, not all; method: immunoSEQ multiplex PCR. The profile shows roughly 180,000 clones, roughly 78% of them singletons. The germline CDR1 and CDR2 sequences are MGHRA and YSYEKL. The CDR3 loop spans 16 amino acids. Deletions cut 8 bases from V and 2 bases from J, with 19 bases between. The TCR sequence derives from a woman in her fifties or sixties in good health and CMV-seropositive. The sample was PBMCs. The genes are TRBV4-1 and TRBJ1-5; a possible D gene is TRBD1 (6 bases). DNA of the CDR3: TGCGCCAGCTCCCGGGGGGGGCTCACCCGCAATCAGCCCCAGCATTTT. Amino acids: CASSRGGLTRNQPQHF.